This T cell receptor (beta chain) is drawn from a study of vaccination and CD4 T cells after COVID-19 (dated by TCRdb to the early 2020s). Describing the broader study: Every convalescent patient had a positive nasal swab PCR test for SARS-CoV-2, with mild disease in 8 to 10 patients and severe disease in one. In the convalescent cohort there were six males and four females, among whom were two Hispanic individuals, seven Caucasians, two Asians and one multiracial person. Overlapping spike peptide pools from SARS-CoV-2 and from the common cold coronaviruses HCoV-NL63, HCoV-OC43 and HCoV-229E were used as culture stimuli. As controls, cultures received a CEFX viral epitope pool (the positive control), an HIV-1 Nef peptide pool (the negative control), or no peptide at all. Post-vaccine blood samples were taken a median of 72 days after the second vaccine dose, with a range of roughly 13 to 250 days. Each participant got two doses of either the Pfizer-BioNTech BNT162b2 vaccine (n=8) or the Moderna mRNA-1273 vaccine (n=2). In ten to eleven COVID-19 convalescent patients and several infection-naive healthy vaccine recipients, the spike-specific CD4+ TCR repertoire before mRNA vaccination was compared with the repertoire after mRNA vaccination. Post-COVID blood samples from convalescent patients were collected a median of roughly 100 days after diagnosis, with a range of roughly 30 to 170 days. Findings and caveats that apply to the study as a whole: In convalescent patients, a median around 86% of post-vaccine SARS-CoV-2-reactive clones were detected only after vaccination, suggesting vaccine-specific priming. Nearly all vaccine-specific clones in convalescent patients (304 of 307) were mono-reactive for SARS-CoV-2 spike rather than cross-reactive with common cold coronaviruses. The median number of SARS-CoV-2-reactive clonotypes rose from around 22 after infection to 38 after vaccination, but the change was not significant. Only a relatively small number of convalescent patients were included in the study, and early timepoints following natural infection were not analyzed.

Only a few counts were recorded for this clonotype. The clone's antigen remains unknown. Base quality data are lacking; no much larger clone is found one base away. The library relied on PCR. At the Johns Hopkins FTIC core, DNA from the cultured CD4+ T cells underwent TCR sequencing with the Oncomine TCR Beta short-read assay. The QIAamp micro DNA kit was used to extract genomic DNA from the cultured CD4+ T cells. The Oncomine TCR Beta libraries from cultured CD4+ T cells were pooled using unique dual indexes and then sequenced on an Illumina iSeq 100. On the study's bioinformatics: Non-productive sequences were removed, and CDR3s not starting with C, not ending with F or W, or shorter than 7 amino acids were discarded. The MANAFEST web application identified antigen-specific clonotypes by comparing peptide-stimulated wells against reference wells and other culture wells. To be called positive, a clone needed an FDR below 0.05, an odds ratio above 5, and a productive frequency above 0.1% in at least two of three replicate wells. Cross-reactive clonotypes were defined as significantly expanded in both SARS-CoV-2 spike wells and at least one common cold coronavirus spike condition. Levenshtein distances (stringdist) and unrooted phylogenetic trees (ape) in R version 3.6.1 were used to assess CDR3 homology. TCRdb reran the public reads through fastp at Q25 and MiXCR, keeping productive beta chains. A single entry per CDR3 protein holds the most common genes and DNA from its merged rows. The V and J calls shown here were made by TCRdb, not taken from the authors' results. Counted in this sample were around 15,000 distinct CDR3 sequences; about a third of them appeared once. Roughly 15% of the sample lies in the top ten.

The germline V gene provides CDR1 SGHVS and CDR2 FQNEAQ. The CDR3 has 14 amino acids, counting the end cysteine and phenylalanine. The sequence is cut down to CDR3 DNA, 42 bases in frame from base 1. Trimming costs V 5 bases and J 6 bases, and their ends lie 16 bases apart. The treatment or condition label here, explained by the study, means: roughly ten-day PBMC culture with coronavirus spike peptide pools or control peptides (ViraFEST assay). The ViraFEST assay was used in the study, in which antigen-specific T cells were expanded with peptide pools and expanded clonotypes were subsequently identified by TCR sequencing. The positive SARS-CoV-2 PCR tests of the convalescent patients were dated from March to December 2020, before the Alpha, Beta and Delta variants emerged in the United States. Each well held under 2.5 million PBMCs cultured in IMDM containing approximately 5% human AB serum and about 10 IU/ml IL-2, with around 9.2 ug/ml peptide pools added. Half of the culture medium was replaced with fresh IL-2-containing medium on days 3 and 7. After 10 days of culture, CD4+ T cells were isolated by negative selection with the EasySep CD4+ T cell isolation kit. Ficoll-Paque Plus gradient centrifugation was used to isolate PBMCs from whole blood, and the isolated PBMCs were then either used fresh or cryopreserved at -140C. Culture conditions were generally each tested in triplicate wells.

Recombination joined TRBV7-8 with TRBJ1-2; perhaps TRBD1 is the D gene, with 6 bases matching. This receptor was identified in a human donor with COVID-19. The sample comprised cultured CD4+ T cells from blood. CDR3 protein: CASSDVRGMDGYTF. Here is the DNA: TGTGCCAGCAGCGACGTAAGGGGGATGGATGGCTACACCTTC.